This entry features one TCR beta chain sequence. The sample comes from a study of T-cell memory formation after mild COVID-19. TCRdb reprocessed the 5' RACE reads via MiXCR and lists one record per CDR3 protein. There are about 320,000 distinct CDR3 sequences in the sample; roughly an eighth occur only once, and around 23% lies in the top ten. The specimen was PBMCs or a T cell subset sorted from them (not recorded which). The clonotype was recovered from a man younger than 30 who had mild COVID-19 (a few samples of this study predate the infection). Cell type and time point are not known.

The CDR3 nucleotides read TGTGCCAGCAGCCGCGGACTTGTCACAGATACGCAGTATTTT. Translating gives CASSRGLVTDTQYF. The chain links TRBV2 to TRBJ2-3; the D gene is possibly TRBD2 (5 bases). The germline gives CDR1 SNHLY, CDR2 FYNNEI. V was pared by 6 bases and J by 2 bases, with 12 bases between. The CDR3 totals 14 residues.